The next 3 T cell receptor beta chains were all read from a single sample in a study of read filtering for tumor transcriptome and immune sequencing. From around 0.4 ug of RNA, a library with molecular barcoded alpha/delta and beta/gamma adaptors was made. TCRdb recomputed calls from the reads with MiXCR, one row per CDR3 protein. The sample yields tens of thousands of distinct CDR3 sequences, over 9.5% seen once. Material for sequencing was a population of CD138-negative cells sorted from bone marrow. All receptors come from a donor at least 40 years old with multiple myeloma.

Concerning this clonotype itself: A far bigger clonotype differs at one base, so this is likely a read error. V and J are TRBV4-2 and TRBJ2-1; TRBD2 agrees at 10 bases. CDR3 length: 16 residues. Germline lookup yields CDR1 LGHNA and CDR2 YNFKEQ. CDR3 DNA: TGCGCCAGCAGCCAAGTTATTTTAGCGGGAGGAAATGAGCAGTTCTTC. Protein: CASSQVILAGGNEQFF.

This clonotype was seen ten or more times. The chain joins TRBV20-1 to TRBJ2-5; D is unclear. The CDR3 totals 11 residues. V was shortened by 6 bases and J by 3 bases, with 8 bases between the two germline ends. The germline V gene has CDR1 DFQATT and CDR2 SNEGSKA (reference sequence). CDR3 in amino acids: CSANNKETQYF. The CDR3 nucleotides are TGCAGTGCGAACAATAAAGAGACCCAGTACTTC.

In this sample, this clonotype turned up many times. The chain joins TRBV20-1 to TRBJ2-3; a weak D match, TRBD2 (6 bases). Looked up from germline, CDR1 is DFQATT and CDR2 is SNEGSKA (reference sequence). Deletions cut 0 bases from V and 3 bases from J, with 13 bases between. The CDR3 loop spans 15 amino acids. The CDR3 DNA follows: TGCAGTGCTAGAGATGTCGGGAGTGGGACAGATACGCAGTATTTT. Residues: CSARDVGSGTDTQYF.